The entry below describes one T cell receptor (beta chain). Its antigen is not identified. Indicated time point: pre-sensitization, week 0. Treatment given: therapeutic diphenylcyclopropenone sensitization with weekly scalp DPC. Whole blood that had not been fractionated was the source of extracted total RNA. This CDR3 is built from 12 residues. Germline lookup yields CDR1 SGHTA and CDR2 FQGNSA. V dropped 5 bases and J dropped 1 base, with 6 bases sitting between them. The sample is drawn from a study of human T cells and chemical hapten exposure. Original data processing: Between about 20,000 and 750,000 TCRs appeared in each sample, and the median stood at approximately 100,000. TCRdb processed the RACE reads anew with MiXCR; each CDR3 protein has one entry. The authors' filters were not applied to this entry. This table holds about 260,000 distinct CDR3 sequences, more than 6.5% found once. Study-wide findings and caveats: The presence of alopecia in the donors means their immune response may differ from healthy people's. Large CDR3 similarity clusters arose significantly more often from expanded TCRs than from controls.

The specimen was whole blood, collected in connection with sensitization to the hapten diphenylcyclopropenone (DPC). The TCR was taken from a woman aged 35 to 49 with alopecia areata. Some clones in this sample may be carry-over from other donors' samples. The gene calls are TRBV7-2 and TRBJ2-7; D uncertain. CDR3 region: CASSHGSYEQYF. The DNA for the CDR3 is TGTGCCAGCAGCCACGGGTCCTACGAGCAGTACTTC.